This entry is about one T cell receptor (beta chain). The target antigen is unknown. The CDR3 totals 16 residues. CDR1 is DFQATT and CDR2 is SNEGSKA in the germline V gene (reference sequence). J gave up 0 bases and V 0 bases, and 5 bases lay outside the gene matches. Each CDR3 protein is one row after TCRdb ran MiXCR on the RT-PCR reads. In the table there are about 520,000 distinct CDR3 sequences, approximately 24% of which are singletons. The record originates from a study of response to subunit inactivated influenza vaccine. Study results and limitations: Researchers suggested that each seasonal influenza vaccination recruits few new T cells.

The specimen was CD4+ T cells sorted from PBMCs, collected more than 4 days after vaccination. The origin of this receptor is a man aged 50 to 59 who received an inactivated influenza vaccine. V and J are TRBV20-1 and TRBJ2-3; 8 nucleotides match TRBD2. The CDR3 here is CSARDLGLASTDTQYF. The CDR3 region has the DNA TGCAGTGCTAGAGATCTTGGACTAGCTAGCACAGATACGCAGTATTTT.